These 6 T cell receptor beta chains originate from one sample sequenced in a study of OX40 agonist ivuxolimab in advanced cancers. Libraries were prepared by immunoSEQ multiplex PCR; TCRdb keeps only in-frame clonotypes and omits some of them. The sample includes over 100,000 clones, 80% to 90% of them seen just once. The specimen was CD4+ or CD8+ T cells sorted from blood, collected in a trial of the OX40 agonist ivuxolimab. Receptors were obtained from an adult with an advanced solid tumor such as melanoma, head and neck, liver or kidney cancer.

The chain combines TRBV6-5 with TRBJ2-1; D is possibly TRBD1 (5 bases). With 6 bases removed from V and 2 bases from J, the gap between germline ends came to 14 bases. The CDR3 consists of 15 residues. The V gene's germline CDR1 is MNHEY and CDR2 SVGAGI. The CDR3 nucleotides are TGTGCCAGCAGACTAACAGGTGTCACCTACAATGAGCAGTTCTTC. It codes for CASRLTGVTYNEQFF.

A note on this clone: A junction boundary mismatches the germline segment, possibly from a read error. The chain employs TRBV25-1 and TRBJ2-5; the D gene is possibly TRBD2 (6 bases). CDR1 and CDR2 (germline): MGHDK, SYGVNS. This CDR3 contains 13 residues. The CDR3 sequence is CASSEAGSEAQYF. CDR3 coding DNA: TGTGCCAGCAGTGAAGCGGGGTCAGAGGCCCAGTACTTC.

This chain joins TRBV18 and TRBJ1-5; 7 nucleotides align to TRBD1. This CDR3 comprises 15 residues. CDR1 KGHSH and CDR2 LQKENI come from the germline V gene. The ends lost 6 bases at V and 5 bases at J; junction bases unmatched: 10. CDR3 amino acids: CASSQDRVTHQPQHF. CDR3 DNA sequence: TGTGCCAGCTCTCAAGACAGGGTAACGCATCAGCCCCAGCATTTT.

The gene calls are TRBV19 and TRBJ1-1; D remains ambiguous. Trimming pared 6 bases from V and 6 bases from J, leaving 17 bases between. This CDR3 has 14 residues. Germline V lookup: CDR1 LNHDA, CDR2 SQIVND (reference sequence). CDR3 region: CASSLEVKGAEAFF. The CDR3 bases are TGTGCCAGTAGCCTAGAGGTAAAGGGTGCTGAAGCTTTCTTT.

The rearrangement uses TRBV2 and TRBJ2-3; a possible D gene is TRBD2 (5 bases). V lost 7 bases, J lost 1 base, and 9 bases lay in between. Germline CDR1 SNHLY, CDR2 FYNNEI. The CDR3 covers 13 residues. The CDR3 region has the DNA TGTGCCAGCAAGTATAGCGGCACAGATACGCAGTATTTT. It translates to CASKYSGTDTQYF.

This clone was seen a single time. This sequence joins TRBV7-2 and TRBJ2-1; D perhaps matches TRBD2 (5 bases). Trimming pared 0 bases from V and 5 bases from J, leaving 17 bases between. The germline gives CDR1 SGHTA, CDR2 FQGNSA. The CDR3 contains 17 residues. DNA for the CDR3: TGTGCCAGCAGCTTAGCACCCGGACGGGGTGCGCACAATGAGCAGTTCTTC. It is translated as CASSLAPGRGAHNEQFF.